This entry is about one T cell receptor beta chain. Germline CDR1 and CDR2: SNHLY and FYNNEI. The CDR3 is 15 amino acids. Germline trimming cut 5 bases from V and 5 bases from J; bases unmatched to any gene: 11. This entry belongs to a study of T cells in Graves' hyperthyroidism and ophthalmopathy. Clinical symptoms, serum thyroxine, TRAb, thyroid ultrasound and orbital computed tomography established diagnosis. An approximately 9.8 ml volume of fresh peripheral blood provided the PBMCs. Amplified TCR beta CDR3 regions derived from RNA transcripts. Initially, a first-round RT-PCR of the TCR CDR3 employed the HTBI primer set. One entry per CDR3 protein results from TCRdb running MiXCR on the multiplex PCR reads. The sample holds fewer than 450,000 distinct CDR3 sequences; approximately 18% are singletons and the top ten take 30% to 40%.

V gene TRBV2 combines with J gene TRBJ2-7; 8 bases are shared with TRBD1. Sequencing used blood. This TCR came from a woman aged 25 to 39 with Graves' hyperthyroidism that later progressed to Graves' ophthalmopathy. CDR3 sequence: CASSSFPGTGDEQYF. CDR3 sequence (DNA): TGTGCCAGCAGTAGCTTCCCGGGGACAGGAGACGAGCAGTACTTC.